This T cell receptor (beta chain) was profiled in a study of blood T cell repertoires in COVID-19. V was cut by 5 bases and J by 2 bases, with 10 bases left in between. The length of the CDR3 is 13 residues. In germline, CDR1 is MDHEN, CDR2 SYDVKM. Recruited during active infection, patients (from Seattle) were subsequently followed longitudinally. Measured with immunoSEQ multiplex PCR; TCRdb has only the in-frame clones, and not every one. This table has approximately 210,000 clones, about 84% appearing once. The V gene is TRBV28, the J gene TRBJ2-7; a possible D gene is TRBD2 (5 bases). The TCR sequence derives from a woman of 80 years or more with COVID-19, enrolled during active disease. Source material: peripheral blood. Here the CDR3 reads CASSGGRTYEQYF. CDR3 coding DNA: TGTGCCAGCAGTGGAGGCAGGACCTACGAGCAGTACTTC.